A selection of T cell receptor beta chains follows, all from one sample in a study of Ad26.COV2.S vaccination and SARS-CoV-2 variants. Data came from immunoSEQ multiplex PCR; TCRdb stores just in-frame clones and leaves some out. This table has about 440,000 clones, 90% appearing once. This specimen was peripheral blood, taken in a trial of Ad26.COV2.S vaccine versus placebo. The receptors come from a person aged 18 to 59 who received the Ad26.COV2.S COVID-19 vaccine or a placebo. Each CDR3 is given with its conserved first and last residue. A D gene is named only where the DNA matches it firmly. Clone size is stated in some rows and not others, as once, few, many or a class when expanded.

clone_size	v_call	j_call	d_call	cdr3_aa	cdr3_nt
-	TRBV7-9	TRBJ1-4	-	CASSLGLPTNEKLFF	TGTGCCAGCAGCTTAGGACTACCAACTAATGAAAAACTGTTTTTT
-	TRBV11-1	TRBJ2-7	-	CASSVSSDKTYEQYF	TGTGCCAGCAGCGTCTCTAGCGATAAAACCTACGAGCAGTACTTC
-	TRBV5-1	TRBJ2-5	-	CASSLGVQETQYF	TGCGCCAGCAGCTTAGGGGTGCAAGAGACCCAGTACTTC
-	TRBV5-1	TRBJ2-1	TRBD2	CASSSTGTRNNEQFF	TGCGCCAGCAGCTCTACCGGGACTAGAAACAATGAGCAGTTCTTC
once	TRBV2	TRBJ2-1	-	CASIGSKMGNEQFF	TGTGCCAGCATTGGGAGCAAGATGGGCAATGAGCAGTTCTTC
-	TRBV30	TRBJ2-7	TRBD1	CAWSIGAGGEQYF	TGTGCCTGGAGTATAGGGGCAGGGGGTGAGCAGTACTTC
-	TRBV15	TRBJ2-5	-	CATSRAGARETQYF	TGTGCCACCAGCAGAGCAGGGGCTCGGGAGACCCAGTACTTC
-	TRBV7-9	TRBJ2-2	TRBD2	CASSLGGLAGGPNTGELFF	TGTGCCAGCAGCTTAGGCGGACTAGCGGGAGGGCCGAACACCGGGGAGCTGTTTTTT
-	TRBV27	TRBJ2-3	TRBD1	CASSLSGDRGVTDTQYF	TGTGCCAGCAGTTTATCGGGGGACAGGGGAGTTACAGATACGCAGTATTTT
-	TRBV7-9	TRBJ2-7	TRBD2	CASSLAGLASGEQYF	TGTGCCAGCAGCTTAGCCGGACTAGCGTCGGGCGAGCAGTACTTC
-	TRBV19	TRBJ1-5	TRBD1	CASSTTRDRAHSNQPQHF	TGTGCCAGTAGTACGACTCGGGACAGGGCTCATAGCAATCAGCCCCAGCATTTT
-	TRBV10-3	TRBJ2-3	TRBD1	CAISESKGTGGDTQYF	TGTGCCATCAGTGAGTCGAAGGGGACAGGGGGAGATACGCAGTATTTT
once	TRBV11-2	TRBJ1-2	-	CASSLAYGPNYGYTF	TGTGCCAGCAGCTTGGCCTACGGACCGAACTATGGCTACACCTTC
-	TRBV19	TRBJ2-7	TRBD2	CASSTPPGSGYSYEQYF	TGTGCCAGTAGTACCCCACCGGGTAGCGGGTATTCCTACGAGCAGTACTTC
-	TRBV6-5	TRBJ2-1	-	CASTSAYNEQFF	TGTGCCTCGACTAGTGCCTACAATGAGCAGTTCTTC
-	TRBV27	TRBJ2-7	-	CASSASRSSYEQYF	TGTGCCAGCAGTGCAAGTAGGTCCTCCTACGAGCAGTACTTC
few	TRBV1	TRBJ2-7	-	CTSSRTSGRVRGEQYF	TGCACCAGCAGCCGGACTAGCGGGAGGGTCCGGGGTGAGCAGTACTTC
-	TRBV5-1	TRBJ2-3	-	CASSAGSPRTDTQYF	TGCGCCAGCAGCGCCGGATCCCCCCGCACAGATACGCAGTATTTT
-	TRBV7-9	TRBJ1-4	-	CASSLPEGGEKLFF	TGTGCCAGCAGCTTACCCGAGGGGGGCGAAAAACTGTTTTTT
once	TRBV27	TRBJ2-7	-	CASSSRQVTTYEQYF	TGTGCCAGCAGTTCGAGACAGGTTACCACCTACGAGCAGTACTTC
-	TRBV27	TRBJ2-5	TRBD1	CASSPQDRGLETQYF	TGTGCCAGCAGTCCCCAGGACAGGGGGCTAGAGACCCAGTACTTC
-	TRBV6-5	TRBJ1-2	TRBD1	CASSSTGGEGYGYTF	TGTGCCAGCAGCTCGACAGGGGGCGAGGGCTATGGCTACACCTTC
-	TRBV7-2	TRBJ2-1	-	CASSPRTGSSYNEQFF	TGTGCCAGCAGCCCAAGAACGGGGAGCTCCTACAATGAGCAGTTCTTC
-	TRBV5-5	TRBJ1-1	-	CASSMSGTENTEAFF	TGTGCCAGCAGCATGTCCGGGACGGAGAACACTGAAGCTTTCTTT
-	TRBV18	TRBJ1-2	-	CASSRDNIYGYTF	TGTGCCAGCTCACGGGACAATATTTATGGCTACACCTTC
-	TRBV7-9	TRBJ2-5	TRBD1	CASSLGARGKETQYF	TGTGCCAGCAGCTTAGGGGCCAGGGGGAAAGAGACCCAGTACTTC